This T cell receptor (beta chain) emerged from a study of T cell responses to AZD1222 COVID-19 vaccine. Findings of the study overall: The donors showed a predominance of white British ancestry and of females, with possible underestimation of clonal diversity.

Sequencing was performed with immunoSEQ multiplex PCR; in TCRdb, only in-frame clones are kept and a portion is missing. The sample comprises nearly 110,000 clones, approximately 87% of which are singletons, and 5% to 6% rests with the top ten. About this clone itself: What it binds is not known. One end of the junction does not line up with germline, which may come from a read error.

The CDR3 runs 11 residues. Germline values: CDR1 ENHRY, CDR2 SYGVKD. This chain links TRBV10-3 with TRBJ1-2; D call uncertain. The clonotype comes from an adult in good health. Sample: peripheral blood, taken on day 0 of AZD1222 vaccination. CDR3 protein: CAISEGQRIGF. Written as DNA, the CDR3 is TGTGCCATCAGTGAGGGGCAGCGTATCGGCTTC.